Each of the 24 T cell receptor beta chains below was sequenced from the same sample in a study of blood T cell repertoires in COVID-19. Using immunoSEQ multiplex PCR, the repertoire was profiled, and TCRdb retains in-frame clones only, with some absent. The sample shows under 100,000 clones, over 70% of them seen only once. Sequencing input: peripheral blood. These receptors came from an elderly man with active or convalescent COVID-19.

This clone was picked up one time. This chain uses TRBV28 with TRBJ1-2, with a possible D match to TRBD1 (5 bases). The CDR3 totals 16 residues. Germline CDR1 and CDR2: MDHEN and SYDVKM. The V end was cut by 4 bases, the J end by 2 bases, with 17 bases between. CDR3 DNA sequence: TGTGCCAGCAGTTCAGCTGGGCAGACAGTAAACTATGGCTACACCTTC. Translation gives CASSSAGQTVNYGYTF.

The J gene is TRBJ1-2, the V gene TRBV5-6; 7 bases agree with TRBD1. Germline CDR1 is SGHDT and CDR2 is YYEEEE. V trimming: 0 bases; J trimming: 1 base; junction bases outside the gene matches: 12. The CDR3 has 18 amino acids. CDR3 DNA sequence: TGTGCCAGCAGCTTGGCCCGGACAGGAGATATCGATAACTATGGCTACACCTTC. Translating it yields CASSLARTGDIDNYGYTF.

The chain has TRBV5-6 and TRBJ2-1, with 13 bases matching TRBD2. CDR3 length: 16 residues. Per the germline V gene, CDR1 is SGHDT and CDR2 is YYEEEE. J was trimmed by 4 bases and V by 4 bases; bases with no gene match: 5. This CDR3 is CASSPGLAGVYNEQFF. The CDR3 bases are TGTGCCAGCAGCCCAGGACTAGCGGGGGTTTACAATGAGCAGTTCTTC.

This clone was detected a few times. The chain employs TRBV7-9 and TRBJ1-6, with a possible D match to TRBD1 (5 bases). V was cut by 5 bases and J by 3 bases, with 11 bases left in between. Germline CDR1 and CDR2: SEHNR and FQNEAQ (reference sequence). The CDR3 has 15 residues. CDR3 protein: CASSKSDSYNSPLHF. The DNA of the CDR3 is TGTGCCAGCAGCAAATCAGACAGCTATAATTCACCCCTCCACTTT.

V and J are TRBV7-2 and TRBJ1-5, with D maybe TRBD1 (6 bases). The CDR3 runs 17 residues. Germline lookup yields CDR1 SGHTA and CDR2 FQGNSA. Trimming shortened V by 1 base and J by 6 bases, and 19 bases separated the two germline ends. CDR3 in DNA: TGTGCCAGCAGCTTAGATGGATCCAGGGGCCAGACTCAGCCCCAGCATTTT. This translates into CASSLDGSRGQTQPQHF.

This clone was seen once. V gene TRBV10-2 combines with J gene TRBJ1-6; 11 positions agree with TRBD1. In germline, CDR1 is WSHSY, CDR2 SAAADI. The CDR3 has 15 amino acids. J gave up 8 bases and V 4 bases, and 4 bases lay outside the gene matches. The CDR3 DNA follows: TGCGCCAGCAGTGTCGGACAGGGGGCCTATTCACCCCTCCACTTT. Protein product: CASSVGQGAYSPLHF.

The chain uses TRBV19 and TRBJ2-5; 10 bases are a match to TRBD1. The CDR3 is made up of 15 amino acids. The V gene end was trimmed by 6 bases and the J gene end by 5 bases; junction bases not matched to a gene: 9. CDR1 and CDR2 (germline): LNHDA, SQIVND (reference sequence). The CDR3 is CASSPGTGDWETQYF. The CDR3 bases are TGTGCCAGTAGCCCCGGGACAGGGGATTGGGAGACCCAGTACTTC.

The chain carries TRBV5-6 and TRBJ2-5; 15 nucleotides align to TRBD2. The CDR3 runs 19 residues. CDR1 and CDR2 from the germline V gene are SGHDT and YYEEEE. The V segment lost 4 bases and the J segment 2 bases; nucleotides outside the gene matches: 12. CDR3 DNA sequence: TGTGCCAGCAGCCCCCCCGGACTAGCGGGGGGGTTTGGGCAAGAGACCCAGTACTTC. Its protein product is CASSPPGLAGGFGQETQYF.

This chain uses TRBV29-1 with TRBJ2-1; D remains ambiguous. The V end lost 1 base, the J end lost 0 bases, and 13 bases lay between the germline ends. The CDR3 runs to 16 residues. Germline-derived CDR1 and CDR2 are SQVTM and ANQGSEA. Here the CDR3 reads CSVEGETRGSYNEQFF. DNA for the CDR3: TGCAGCGTTGAAGGAGAAACCCGTGGCTCCTACAATGAGCAGTTCTTC.

This clone has a single count. This rearrangement joins TRBV5-1 to TRBJ2-5; a possible D gene is TRBD2 (5 bases). The CDR3 sequence is 13 residues long. Germline V gene sequence: CDR1 SGHRS, CDR2 YFSETQ. V gave up 7 bases and J gave up 2 bases, with 12 bases separating them. This CDR3 is CASARVLQETQYF. The CDR3 nucleotides read TGCGCCAGCGCGAGGGTCCTACAAGAGACCCAGTACTTC.

V and J are TRBV6-1 and TRBJ1-6; 8 nucleotides line up with TRBD1. This CDR3 region has 15 residues. Germline V gives CDR1 MNHNS, CDR2 SASEGT. The J segment lost 12 bases and the V segment lost 0 bases, leaving 7 bases of the junction unmatched. The CDR3 nucleotides are TGTGCCAGCAGTGAAGCGCGACAGGGGACGGTACCCCTCCACTTT. As protein: CASSEARQGTVPLHF.

The chain joins TRBV5-6 to TRBJ1-1; 7 bases match TRBD1. The CDR3 has 16 residues. V trimming: 4 bases; J trimming: 8 bases; junction bases outside the gene matches: 17. Germline V gene sequence: CDR1 SGHDT, CDR2 YYEEEE. In nucleotides, the CDR3 is TGTGCCAGCAGCGTTACAGGGGCCGCGGAAATTCGGGAAGCTTTCTTT. Translating it yields CASSVTGAAEIREAFF.

The J gene is TRBJ1-5, the V gene TRBV5-5; a weak D match, TRBD1 (5 bases). Trimming pared 4 bases from V and 4 bases from J, leaving 12 bases between. The germline gives CDR1 SGHKS, CDR2 YYEKEE (reference sequence). CDR3 length equals 14 residues. The CDR3 loop reads CASSRTFRNQPQHF. For the CDR3, the DNA is TGTGCCAGCAGCAGGACATTCAGAAATCAGCCCCAGCATTTT.

This chain joins TRBV20-1 and TRBJ1-1; D uncertain. CDR3 length: 11 amino acids. The germline V gene has CDR1 DFQATT and CDR2 SNEGSKA (reference sequence). The ends were cut back, 8 bases at V and 6 bases at J, with 13 bases in the middle. The CDR3 DNA sequence: TGCAGTCCTGCAGGAGGGTCTGAAGCTTTCTTT. Residues: CSPAGGSEAFF.

This clone was picked up a small number of times. Other DNA sequences in this sample translate to the same CDR3. This sequence joins TRBV7-2 and TRBJ1-1, with unresolved D. Between the trimmed V and J ends, which lost 2 bases and 1 base, there was a span of 5 bases. Germline lookup yields CDR1 SGHTA and CDR2 FQGNSA. This CDR3 spans 13 amino acids. This CDR3 reads CASSLRGNTEAFF. The CDR3 bases are TGTGCCAGCAGCTTACGGGGGAACACTGAAGCTTTCTTT.

The chain is built from TRBV29-1 and TRBJ2-7; 10 positions match TRBD1. The CDR3 loop spans 14 amino acids. J lost 2 bases, V lost 3 bases, and 4 bases had no gene match. CDR1 is SQVTM and CDR2 is ANQGSEA in the germline V gene. The CDR3 coding sequence is TGCAGCGTTGAGGTGACAGGGGGCCCCTACGAGCAGTACTTC. Its translation: CSVEVTGGPYEQYF.

CDR3 amino acids: CASTPPGQGAEKLFF. Written as DNA, the CDR3 is TGTGCCAGTACTCCTCCGGGACAGGGGGCCGAAAAACTGTTTTTT. This chain links TRBV19 with TRBJ1-4, with 12 nucleotides matching TRBD1. Unmatched junction bases numbered 8, after V lost 7 bases and J lost 8 bases. In germline, CDR1 is LNHDA, CDR2 SQIVND (reference sequence). The CDR3 runs 15 residues. Supplemented by reference TRBV19 and TRBJ1-4, the full variable domain reads DGGITQSPKYLFRKEGQNVTLSCEQNLNHDAMYWYRQDPGQGLRLIYYSQIVNDFQKGDIAEGYSVSREKKESFPLTVTSAQKNPTAFYLCASTPPGQGAEKLFFGSGTQLSVL.

The gene calls are TRBV2 and TRBJ1-2, with 9 bases lining up with TRBD1. Germline V gene lookup returns CDR1 SNHLY and CDR2 FYNNEI. The CDR3 length is 13 residues. V trimming: 8 bases; J trimming: 6 bases; junction bases outside the gene matches: 7. The CDR3 sequence is CASGRDREDGYTF. CDR3 nucleotide sequence: TGTGCCAGCGGCCGGGACAGGGAGGATGGCTACACCTTC.

J is TRBJ1-5 and V is TRBV9, with D unresolved. This CDR3 spans 13 amino acids. Deletions cut 0 bases from V and 7 bases from J, with 8 bases between. CDR1 is SGDLS, CDR2 YYNGEE, per germline. CDR3 bases: TGTGCCAGCAGCGTAGGGGGAGTCCAGCCCCAGCATTTT. It encodes CASSVGGVQPQHF.

This clone was counted only a few times. The chain combines TRBV29-1 with TRBJ1-2, with TRBD1 identical over 7 bases. The germline V gene encodes CDR1 SQVTM and CDR2 ANQGSEA. The CDR3 sequence is 12 residues long. V shed 2 bases, J shed 10 bases, and the junction held 7 bases outside the gene matches. The CDR3 region is CSVESWDRDYTF. Here the CDR3 DNA reads TGCAGCGTTGAAAGTTGGGACAGAGACTACACCTTC.

This chain links TRBV7-2 with TRBJ1-2; perhaps TRBD1 as D (6 bases). Per the germline V gene, CDR1 is SGHTA and CDR2 is FQGNSA. The CDR3 extends over 17 amino acids. V was trimmed by 5 bases and J by 2 bases, leaving 21 bases between them. The DNA for the CDR3 is TGTGCCAGCAGCCCCCTACCCTCGACGGGGGGCAACTATGGCTACACCTTC. It translates to CASSPLPSTGGNYGYTF.

V usage is TRBV19 and J usage is TRBJ2-3; D is possibly TRBD1 (5 bases). The CDR3 runs 16 residues. The ends were cut back, 5 bases at V and 2 bases at J, with 17 bases in the middle. Germline CDR1 is LNHDA and CDR2 is SQIVND (reference sequence). The CDR3 sequence: CASSPWASGHTDTQYF. CDR3 coding DNA: TGTGCCAGTAGTCCTTGGGCGTCAGGGCACACAGATACGCAGTATTTT.

This chain uses TRBV12-5 with TRBJ1-4; weak D call: TRBD1 (5 bases). CDR3 length: 16 residues. Germline values: CDR1 LGHNT, CDR2 FRNRAP. V dropped 0 bases and J dropped 4 bases, with 12 bases sitting between them. The CDR3 here is CASGLVDGGYNEKLFF. The DNA of the CDR3 is TGTGCTAGTGGTTTGGTCGACGGGGGTTATAATGAAAAACTGTTTTTT.

This clone was observed a few times. V usage is TRBV6-1 and J usage is TRBJ2-7; D is ambiguous. The CDR3 is 13 amino acids. V was pared by 1 base and J by 7 bases, with 11 bases between. The germline V gene has CDR1 MNHNS and CDR2 SASEGT. In nucleotides, the CDR3 is TGTGCCAGCAGTGAAGTTCCGAAGAGGGAGCAGTACTTC. It encodes CASSEVPKREQYF.